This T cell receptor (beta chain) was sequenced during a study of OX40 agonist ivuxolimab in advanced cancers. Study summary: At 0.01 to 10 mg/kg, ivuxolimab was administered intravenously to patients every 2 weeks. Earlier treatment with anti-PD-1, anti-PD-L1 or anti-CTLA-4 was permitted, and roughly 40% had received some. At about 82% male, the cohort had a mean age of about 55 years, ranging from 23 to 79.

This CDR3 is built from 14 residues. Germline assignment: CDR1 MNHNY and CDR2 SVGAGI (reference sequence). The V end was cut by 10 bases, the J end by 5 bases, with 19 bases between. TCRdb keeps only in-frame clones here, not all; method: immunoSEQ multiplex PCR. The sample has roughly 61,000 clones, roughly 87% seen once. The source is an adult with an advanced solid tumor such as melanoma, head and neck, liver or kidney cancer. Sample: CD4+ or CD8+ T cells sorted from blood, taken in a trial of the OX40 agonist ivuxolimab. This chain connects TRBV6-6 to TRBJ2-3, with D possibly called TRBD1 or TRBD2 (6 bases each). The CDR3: CATEDRGALDTQYF. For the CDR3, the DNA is TGTGCCACGGAGGATAGGGGGGCCTTAGATACGCAGTATTTT.